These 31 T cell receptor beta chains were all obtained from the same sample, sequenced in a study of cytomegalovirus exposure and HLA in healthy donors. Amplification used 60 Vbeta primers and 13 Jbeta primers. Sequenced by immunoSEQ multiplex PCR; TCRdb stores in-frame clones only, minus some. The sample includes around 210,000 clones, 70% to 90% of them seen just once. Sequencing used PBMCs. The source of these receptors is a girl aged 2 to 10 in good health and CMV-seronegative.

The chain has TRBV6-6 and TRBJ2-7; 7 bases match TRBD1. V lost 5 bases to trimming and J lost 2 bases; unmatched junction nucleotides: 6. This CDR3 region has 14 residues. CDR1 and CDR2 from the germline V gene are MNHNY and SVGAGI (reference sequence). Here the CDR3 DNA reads TGTGCCAGCAGTCCCCCGGGACAGCCCTACGAGCAGTACTTC. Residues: CASSPPGQPYEQYF.

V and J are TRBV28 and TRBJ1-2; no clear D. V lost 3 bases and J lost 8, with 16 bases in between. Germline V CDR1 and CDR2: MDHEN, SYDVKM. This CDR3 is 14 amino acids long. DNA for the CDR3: TGTGCCAGCAGTTTGTTCGGTTCGGGATACGGCTACACCTTC. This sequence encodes CASSLFGSGYGYTF.

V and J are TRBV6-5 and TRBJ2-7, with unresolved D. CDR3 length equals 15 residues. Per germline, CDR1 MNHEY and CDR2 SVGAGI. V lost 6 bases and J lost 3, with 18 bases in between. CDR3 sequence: CASRKSLSLYYEQYF. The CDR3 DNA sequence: TGTGCCAGCAGAAAATCCCTCTCCTTATACTACGAGCAGTACTTC.

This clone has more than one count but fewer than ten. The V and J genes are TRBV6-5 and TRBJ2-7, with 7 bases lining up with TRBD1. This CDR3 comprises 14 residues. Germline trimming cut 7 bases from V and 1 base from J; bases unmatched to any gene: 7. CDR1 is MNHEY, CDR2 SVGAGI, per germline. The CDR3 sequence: CASTPGTASYEQYF. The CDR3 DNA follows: TGTGCCAGCACCCCCGGGACAGCGTCCTACGAGCAGTACTTC.

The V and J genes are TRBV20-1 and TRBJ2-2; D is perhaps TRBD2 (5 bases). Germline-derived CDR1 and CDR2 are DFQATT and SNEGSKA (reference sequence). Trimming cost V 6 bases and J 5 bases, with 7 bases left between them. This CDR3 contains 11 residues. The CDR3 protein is CSAERTGELFF. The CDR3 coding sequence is TGCAGTGCGGAGCGGACCGGGGAGCTGTTTTTT.

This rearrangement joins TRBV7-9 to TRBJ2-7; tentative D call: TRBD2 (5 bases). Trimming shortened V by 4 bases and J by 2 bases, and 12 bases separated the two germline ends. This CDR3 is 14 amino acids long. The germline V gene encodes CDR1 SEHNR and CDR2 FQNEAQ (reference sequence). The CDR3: CASSSPEGTYEQYF. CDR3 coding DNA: TGTGCCAGCAGCTCGCCTGAGGGAACCTACGAGCAGTACTTC.

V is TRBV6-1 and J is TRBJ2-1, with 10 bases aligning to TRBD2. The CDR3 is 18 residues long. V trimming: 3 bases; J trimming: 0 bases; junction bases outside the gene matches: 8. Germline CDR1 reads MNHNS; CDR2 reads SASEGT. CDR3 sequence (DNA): TGTGCCAGCAGTGATAGCGGGGGGCCTTCTAGCTCCTACAATGAGCAGTTCTTC. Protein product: CASSDSGGPSSSYNEQFF.

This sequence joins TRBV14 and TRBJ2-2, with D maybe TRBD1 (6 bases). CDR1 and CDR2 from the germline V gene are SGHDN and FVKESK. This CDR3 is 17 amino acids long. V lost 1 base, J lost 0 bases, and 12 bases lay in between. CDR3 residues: CASSQARTVPNTGELFF. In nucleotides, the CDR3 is TGTGCCAGCAGCCAAGCCAGGACAGTTCCGAACACCGGGGAGCTGTTTTTT.

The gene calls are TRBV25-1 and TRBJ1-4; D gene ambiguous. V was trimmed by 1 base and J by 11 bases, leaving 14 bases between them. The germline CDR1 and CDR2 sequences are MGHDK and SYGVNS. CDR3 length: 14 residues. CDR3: CASSESERGYKLFF. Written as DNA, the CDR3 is TGTGCCAGCAGTGAATCCGAGAGAGGGTACAAACTGTTTTTT. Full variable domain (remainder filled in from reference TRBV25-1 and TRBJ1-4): EADIYQTPRYLVIGTGKKITLECSQTMGHDKMYWYQQDPGMELHLIHYSYGVNSTEKGDLSSESTVSRIRTEHFPLTLESARPSHTSQYLCASSESERGYKLFFGSGTQLSVL.

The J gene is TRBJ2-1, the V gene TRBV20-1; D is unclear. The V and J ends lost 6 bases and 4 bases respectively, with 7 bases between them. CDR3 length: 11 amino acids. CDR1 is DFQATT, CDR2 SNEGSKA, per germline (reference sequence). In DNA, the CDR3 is TGCAGTGCCAACGGGTACAATGAGCAGTTCTTC. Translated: CSANGYNEQFF.

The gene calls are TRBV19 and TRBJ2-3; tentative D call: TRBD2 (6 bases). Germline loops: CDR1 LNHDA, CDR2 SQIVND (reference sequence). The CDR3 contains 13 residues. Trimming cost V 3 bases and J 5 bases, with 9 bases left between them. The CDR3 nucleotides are TGTGCCAGTAGTATTTGGGGGGAAGATACGCAGTATTTT. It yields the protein CASSIWGEDTQYF. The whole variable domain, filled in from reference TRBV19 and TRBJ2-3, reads DGGITQSPKYLFRKEGQNVTLSCEQNLNHDAMYWYRQDPGQGLRLIYYSQIVNDFQKGDIAEGYSVSREKKESFPLTVTSAQKNPTAFYLCASSIWGEDTQYFGPGTRLTVL.

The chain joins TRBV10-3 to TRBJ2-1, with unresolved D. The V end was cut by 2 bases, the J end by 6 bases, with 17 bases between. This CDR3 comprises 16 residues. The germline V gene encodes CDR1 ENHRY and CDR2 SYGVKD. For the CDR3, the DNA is TGTGCCATCAGTGAGCCATCCAACCCTAGAGGCAATGAGCAGTTCTTC. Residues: CAISEPSNPRGNEQFF.

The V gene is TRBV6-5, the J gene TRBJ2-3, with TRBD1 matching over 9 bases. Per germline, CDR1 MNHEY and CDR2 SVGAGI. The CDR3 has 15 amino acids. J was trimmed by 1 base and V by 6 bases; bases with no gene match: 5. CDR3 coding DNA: TGTGCCAGCAGCCAGACAGGGGGTGGCACAGATACGCAGTATTTT. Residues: CASSQTGGGTDTQYF.

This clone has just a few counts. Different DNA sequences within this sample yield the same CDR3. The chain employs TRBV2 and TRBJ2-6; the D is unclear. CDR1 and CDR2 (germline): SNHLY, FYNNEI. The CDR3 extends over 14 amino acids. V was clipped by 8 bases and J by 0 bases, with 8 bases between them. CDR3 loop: CASRRLSGANVLTF. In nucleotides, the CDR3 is TGTGCCAGCCGCCGACTCTCTGGGGCCAACGTCCTGACTTTC.

The CDR3 region is CAWSVLAGGRTDTQYF. The CDR3 DNA reads as TGTGCCTGGAGTGTACTGGCGGGAGGCCGCACAGATACGCAGTATTTT. The chain uses TRBV30 and TRBJ2-3; 8 bases line up with TRBD2. CDR1 and CDR2 from the germline V gene are GTSNPN and SVGIG (reference sequence). V trimming: 0 bases; J trimming: 1 base; junction bases outside the gene matches: 6. The CDR3 has 16 residues. Filled out from reference TRBV30 and TRBJ2-3, the complete variable domain reads SQTIHQWPATLVQPVGSPLSLECTVEGTSNPNLYWYRQAAGRGLQLLFYSVGIGQISSEVPQNLSASRPQDRQFILSSKKLLLSDSGFYLCAWSVLAGGRTDTQYFGPGTRLTVL.

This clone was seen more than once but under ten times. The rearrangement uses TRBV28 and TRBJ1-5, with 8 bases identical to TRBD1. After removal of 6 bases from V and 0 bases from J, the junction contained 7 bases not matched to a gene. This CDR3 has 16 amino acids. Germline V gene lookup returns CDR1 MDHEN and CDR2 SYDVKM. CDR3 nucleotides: TGTGCCAGCAGATTTGGACAGGGCCTTAGCAATCAGCCCCAGCATTTT. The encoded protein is CASRFGQGLSNQPQHF.

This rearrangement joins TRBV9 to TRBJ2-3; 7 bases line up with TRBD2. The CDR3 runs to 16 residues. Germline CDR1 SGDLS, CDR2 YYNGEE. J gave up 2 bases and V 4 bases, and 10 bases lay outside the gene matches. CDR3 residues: CASSPQPGTTTDTQYF. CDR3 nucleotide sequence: TGTGCCAGCAGCCCCCAACCCGGGACTACCACAGATACGCAGTATTTT. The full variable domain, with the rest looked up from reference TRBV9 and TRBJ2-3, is DSGVTQTPKHLITATGQRVTLRCSPRSGDLSVYWYQQSLDQGLQFLIQYYNGEERAKGNILERFSAQQFPDLHSELNLSSLELGDSALYFCASSPQPGTTTDTQYFGPGTRLTVL.

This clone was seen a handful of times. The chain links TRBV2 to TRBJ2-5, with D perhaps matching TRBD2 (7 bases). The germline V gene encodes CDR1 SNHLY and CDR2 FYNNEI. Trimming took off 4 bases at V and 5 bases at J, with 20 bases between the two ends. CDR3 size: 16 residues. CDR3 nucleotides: TGTGCCAGCAGTGGACGCGCGGGGGCGGTCGGGGAGACCCAGTACTTC. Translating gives CASSGRAGAVGETQYF.

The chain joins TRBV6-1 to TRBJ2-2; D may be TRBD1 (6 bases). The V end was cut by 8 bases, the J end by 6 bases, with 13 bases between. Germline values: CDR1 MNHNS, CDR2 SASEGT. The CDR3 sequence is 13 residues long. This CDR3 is CASVSGAPGELFF. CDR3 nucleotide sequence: TGTGCCAGCGTATCAGGGGCCCCCGGGGAGCTGTTTTTT.

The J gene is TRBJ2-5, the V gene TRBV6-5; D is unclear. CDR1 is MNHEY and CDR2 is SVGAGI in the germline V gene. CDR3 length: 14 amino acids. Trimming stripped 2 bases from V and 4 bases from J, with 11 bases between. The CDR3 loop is CASSYQRMRETQYF. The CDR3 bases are TGTGCCAGCAGTTACCAGCGTATGCGAGAGACCCAGTACTTC.

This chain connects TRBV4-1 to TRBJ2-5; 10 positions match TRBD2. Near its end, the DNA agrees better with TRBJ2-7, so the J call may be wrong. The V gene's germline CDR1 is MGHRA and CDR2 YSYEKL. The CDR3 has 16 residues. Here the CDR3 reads CASSQGVGLATYEQYF. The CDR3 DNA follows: TGCGCCAGCAGCCAAGGGGTGGGACTAGCGACGTACGAGCAGTACTTC.

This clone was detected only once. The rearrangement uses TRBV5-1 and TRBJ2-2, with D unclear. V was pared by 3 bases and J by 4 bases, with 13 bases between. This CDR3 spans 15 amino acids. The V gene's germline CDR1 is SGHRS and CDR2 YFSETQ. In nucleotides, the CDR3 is TGCGCCAGCAGCTCCGGCGACTGGGTCACCGGGGAGCTGTTTTTT. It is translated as CASSSGDWVTGELFF.

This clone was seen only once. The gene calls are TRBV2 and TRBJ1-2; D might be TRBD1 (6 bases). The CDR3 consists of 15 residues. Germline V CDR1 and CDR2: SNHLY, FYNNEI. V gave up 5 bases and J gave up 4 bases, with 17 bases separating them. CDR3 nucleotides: TGTGCCAGCAGTACCCCTGGGGGCCTAGGCTATGGCTACACCTTC. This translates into CASSTPGGLGYGYTF. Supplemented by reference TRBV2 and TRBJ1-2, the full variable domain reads EPEVTQTPSHQVTQMGQEVILRCVPISNHLYFYWYRQILGQKVEFLVSFYNNEISEKSEIFDDQFSVERPDGSNFTLKIRSTKLEDSAMYFCASSTPGGLGYGYTFGSGTRLTVV.

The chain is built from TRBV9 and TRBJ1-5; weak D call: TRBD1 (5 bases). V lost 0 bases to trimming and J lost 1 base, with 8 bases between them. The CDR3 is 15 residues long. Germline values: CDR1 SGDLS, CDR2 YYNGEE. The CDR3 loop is CASSVGGRSNQPQHF. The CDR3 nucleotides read TGTGCCAGCAGCGTAGGGGGCAGGAGCAATCAGCCCCAGCATTTT.

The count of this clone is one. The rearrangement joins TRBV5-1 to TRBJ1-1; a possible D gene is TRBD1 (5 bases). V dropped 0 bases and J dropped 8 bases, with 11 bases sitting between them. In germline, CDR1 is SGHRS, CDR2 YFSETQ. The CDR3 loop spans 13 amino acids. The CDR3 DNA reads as TGCGCCAGCAGCTTGGTGGCGGCAGGGGAAGCTTTCTTT. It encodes CASSLVAAGEAFF.

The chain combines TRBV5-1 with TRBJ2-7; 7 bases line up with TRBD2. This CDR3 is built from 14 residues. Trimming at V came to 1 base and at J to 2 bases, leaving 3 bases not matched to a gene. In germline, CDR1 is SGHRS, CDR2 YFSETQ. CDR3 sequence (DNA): TGCGCCAGCAGCTTGATCGGGGGGACCTACGAGCAGTACTTC. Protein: CASSLIGGTYEQYF.

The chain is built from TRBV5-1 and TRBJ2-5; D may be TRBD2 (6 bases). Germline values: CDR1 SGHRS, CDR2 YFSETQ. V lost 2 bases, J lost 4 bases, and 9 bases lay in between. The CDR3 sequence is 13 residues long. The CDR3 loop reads CASSFGGAETQYF. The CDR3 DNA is TGCGCCAGCAGCTTCGGAGGGGCAGAGACCCAGTACTTC.

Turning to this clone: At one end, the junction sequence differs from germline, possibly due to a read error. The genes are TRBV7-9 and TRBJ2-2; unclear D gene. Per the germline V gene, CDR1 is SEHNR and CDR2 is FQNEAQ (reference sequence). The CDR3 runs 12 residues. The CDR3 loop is CSSSLSNGELFF. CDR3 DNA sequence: TGTTCCAGCAGCTTATCTAACGGGGAGCTGTTTTTT.

CDR3 sequence: CASRYAGTGQETQYF. The CDR3 nucleotides are TGTGCCAGCAGATACGCCGGGACAGGTCAAGAGACCCAGTACTTC. This chain connects TRBV7-9 to TRBJ2-5, with TRBD1 matching 8 bases. CDR3 length: 15 residues. CDR1 SEHNR and CDR2 FQNEAQ come from the germline V gene (reference sequence). The V gene end was trimmed by 6 bases and the J gene end by 2 bases; junction bases not matched to a gene: 8.

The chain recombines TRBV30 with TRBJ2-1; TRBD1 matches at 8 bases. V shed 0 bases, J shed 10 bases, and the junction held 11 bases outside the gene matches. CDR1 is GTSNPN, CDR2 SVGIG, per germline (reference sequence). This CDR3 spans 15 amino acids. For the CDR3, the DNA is TGTGCCTGGAGTGTAGGGGGGACAGGCCGTACCGAGCAGTTCTTC. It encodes CAWSVGGTGRTEQFF.

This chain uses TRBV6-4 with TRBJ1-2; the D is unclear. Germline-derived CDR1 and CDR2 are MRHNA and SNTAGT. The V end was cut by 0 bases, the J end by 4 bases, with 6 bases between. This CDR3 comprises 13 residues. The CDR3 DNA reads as TGTGCCAGCAGTGACTCCGGAGCCTATGGCTACACCTTC. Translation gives CASSDSGAYGYTF.